These T cell receptor beta chains were read from a single sample in a study of spatial heterogeneity in lung cancer. In TCRdb, the 5' RACE reads were re-called with MiXCR into one record per CDR3 protein. The table records about 9,200 distinct CDR3 sequences, just under 3% of them present only once. The sample here was lung tumor tissue, taken at surgery. The receptors derive from a male donor with early-stage non-small cell lung cancer. CDR3s include the opening cysteine and the closing phenylalanine or tryptophan. D genes are given only for firm matches. Where a row states a size, it is once, few, many or the class of an expanded clone; other rows omit it.

clone_size: many
j_call: TRBJ2-7
d_call: TRBD2
v_call: TRBV6-5
cdr3_aa: CASSYGSGGGEQYF
cdr3_nt: TGTGCCAGCAGCTATGGATCGGGGGGAGGCGAGCAGTACTTC

clone_size: medium-sized
j_call: TRBJ2-1
d_call: .
v_call: TRBV20-1
cdr3_aa: CSAIQGNEQFF
cdr3_nt: TGCAGTGCTATACAGGGCAATGAGCAGTTCTTC

clone_size: many
j_call: TRBJ1-6
d_call: .
v_call: TRBV7-9
cdr3_aa: CASSLSTGYSPLHF
cdr3_nt: TGTGCCAGCAGCTTATCTACAGGTTATTCACCCCTCCACTTT

clone_size: many
j_call: TRBJ2-7
d_call: TRBD1
v_call: TRBV11-3
cdr3_aa: CASSFQDRGRYEQYF
cdr3_nt: TGTGCCAGCAGCTTCCAGGACAGGGGCAGGTACGAGCAGTACTTC

clone_size: many
j_call: TRBJ2-1
d_call: .
v_call: TRBV6-2/TRBV6-3
cdr3_aa: CASTYGEQDHNEQFF
cdr3_nt: TGTGCCAGCACCTACGGAGAACAGGACCACAATGAGCAGTTCTTC

clone_size: many
j_call: TRBJ2-1
d_call: TRBD2
v_call: TRBV6-2/TRBV6-3
cdr3_aa: CASLAGDFYNEQFF
cdr3_nt: TGTGCCAGCTTAGCGGGGGATTTCTACAATGAGCAGTTCTTC

clone_size: many
j_call: TRBJ2-5
d_call: TRBD2
v_call: TRBV10-3
cdr3_aa: CAIRASGEETQYF
cdr3_nt: TGTGCCATCAGAGCAAGCGGGGAAGAGACCCAGTACTTC

clone_size: medium-sized
j_call: TRBJ2-6
d_call: .
v_call: TRBV12-3/TRBV12-4
cdr3_aa: CASRSTGSGANVLTF
cdr3_nt: TGTGCCAGCAGGTCGACCGGTTCTGGGGCCAACGTCCTGACTTTC

clone_size: many
j_call: TRBJ1-4
d_call: .
v_call: TRBV7-9
cdr3_aa: CASSFSSGAIYEKLFF
cdr3_nt: TGTGCCAGCAGCTTCTCTTCAGGAGCGATTTATGAAAAACTGTTTTTT

clone_size: many
j_call: TRBJ2-5
d_call: .
v_call: TRBV9
cdr3_aa: CASSVGLASEGTQYF
cdr3_nt: TGTGCCAGCAGCGTAGGTCTTGCTAGCGAGGGGACCCAGTACTTC

clone_size: many
j_call: TRBJ2-6
d_call: TRBD2
v_call: TRBV7-3
cdr3_aa: CASSPLRAGAISGANVLTF
cdr3_nt: TGTGCCAGCAGCCCCCTAAGAGCGGGGGCGATTTCGGGGGCCAACGTCCTGACTTTC

clone_size: large
j_call: TRBJ2-7
d_call: TRBD1
v_call: TRBV29-1
cdr3_aa: CSVARDRPYEQYF
cdr3_nt: TGCAGCGTTGCCCGGGACAGACCCTACGAGCAGTACTTC

clone_size: many
j_call: TRBJ2-1
d_call: .
v_call: TRBV6-5
cdr3_aa: CASSYATGGGSSYNEQFF
cdr3_nt: TGTGCCAGCAGTTACGCAACGGGGGGCGGGAGCTCCTACAATGAGCAGTTCTTC

clone_size: few
j_call: TRBJ1-4
d_call: .
v_call: TRBV12-3/TRBV12-4
cdr3_aa: CASSPLPNEKLFF
cdr3_nt: TGTGCCAGCAGTCCCCTCCCCAATGAAAAACTGTTTTTT

clone_size: medium-sized
j_call: TRBJ1-1
d_call: .
v_call: TRBV5-1
cdr3_aa: CASTDLLQGNTEAFF
cdr3_nt: TGCGCCAGCACCGATCTTTTACAGGGGAACACTGAAGCTTTCTTT

clone_size: many
j_call: TRBJ2-3
d_call: TRBD2
v_call: TRBV7-9
cdr3_aa: CASSLVAGGSTDTQYF
cdr3_nt: TGTGCCAGCAGCTTAGTTGCGGGGGGGAGCACAGATACGCAGTATTTT

clone_size: many
j_call: TRBJ2-1
d_call: .
v_call: TRBV20-1
cdr3_aa: CSARDLSSEQFF
cdr3_nt: TGCAGTGCTAGAGATTTAAGCAGCGAGCAGTTCTTC

clone_size: many
j_call: TRBJ2-7
d_call: .
v_call: TRBV28
cdr3_aa: CASSFWTNSYEQYF
cdr3_nt: TGTGCCAGCAGTTTCTGGACAAACTCCTACGAGCAGTACTTC

clone_size: medium-sized
j_call: TRBJ2-2
d_call: TRBD1
v_call: TRBV28
cdr3_aa: CASSSGQGLGELFF
cdr3_nt: TGTGCCAGCAGTTCGGGACAGGGACTCGGGGAGCTGTTTTTT

clone_size: .
j_call: TRBJ1-4
d_call: .
v_call: TRBV3-1
cdr3_aa: CASSLKVSAKLFF
cdr3_nt: TGTGCCAGCAGCCTAAAGGTGAGCGCGAAACTGTTTTTT

clone_size: many
j_call: TRBJ2-7
d_call: TRBD1
v_call: TRBV28
cdr3_aa: CASSFRQGGNEQYF
cdr3_nt: TGTGCCAGCAGTTTTAGACAGGGGGGCAACGAGCAGTACTTC

clone_size: many
j_call: TRBJ2-1
d_call: .
v_call: TRBV3-1
cdr3_aa: CASSQGYSSYNEQFF
cdr3_nt: TGTGCCAGCAGCCAAGGGTACAGCTCCTACAATGAGCAGTTCTTC

clone_size: medium-sized
j_call: TRBJ2-2
d_call: .
v_call: TRBV5-4
cdr3_aa: CASSLDFVGTGELFF
cdr3_nt: TGTGCCAGCAGCTTGGACTTCGTGGGCACCGGGGAGCTGTTTTTT

clone_size: many
j_call: TRBJ1-5
d_call: .
v_call: TRBV5-1
cdr3_aa: CASSLVGPGVEPQHF
cdr3_nt: TGCGCCAGCAGCTTGGTGGGGCCGGGGGTCGAGCCCCAGCATTTT

clone_size: many
j_call: TRBJ1-1
d_call: .
v_call: TRBV19
cdr3_aa: CASLKRQANTEAFF
cdr3_nt: TGTGCCAGTCTAAAACGACAGGCGAACACTGAAGCTTTCTTT

clone_size: many
j_call: TRBJ2-3
d_call: TRBD1
v_call: TRBV18
cdr3_aa: CASSRQGAGTDTQYF
cdr3_nt: TGTGCCAGCTCAAGACAGGGGGCTGGCACAGATACGCAGTATTTT

clone_size: many
j_call: TRBJ1-4
d_call: TRBD1
v_call: TRBV20-1
cdr3_aa: CSARNPDRGGREKLFF
cdr3_nt: TGCAGTGCTAGGAATCCTGACAGGGGCGGTCGGGAAAAACTGTTTTTT

clone_size: many
j_call: TRBJ1-1
d_call: .
v_call: TRBV11-2
cdr3_aa: CASSLTGNTEAFF
cdr3_nt: TGTGCCAGCAGCTTAACAGGGAACACTGAAGCTTTCTTT

clone_size: medium-sized
j_call: TRBJ1-4
d_call: .
v_call: TRBV20-1
cdr3_aa: CSARDERVWEKLFF
cdr3_nt: TGCAGTGCTAGAGATGAGAGGGTTTGGGAAAAACTGTTTTTT

clone_size: many
j_call: TRBJ1-1
d_call: .
v_call: TRBV28
cdr3_aa: CASSLPTPAGAAREAFF
cdr3_nt: TGTGCCAGCAGTTTACCAACCCCGGCAGGGGCCGCCCGTGAAGCTTTCTTT

clone_size: many
j_call: TRBJ1-1
d_call: TRBD1
v_call: TRBV10-2
cdr3_aa: CASSERDRGSLSEAFF
cdr3_nt: TGCGCCAGCAGTGAGAGGGACAGGGGATCGTTATCTGAAGCTTTCTTT

clone_size: .
j_call: TRBJ1-4
d_call: TRBD1
v_call: TRBV7-1
cdr3_aa: CASSSPGQGAEKLFF
cdr3_nt: TGTGCCAGCAGCTCTCCGGGACAGGGAGCTGAAAAACTGTTTTTT

clone_size: medium-sized
j_call: TRBJ2-7
d_call: .
v_call: TRBV5-8
cdr3_aa: CASSGGYRDEQYF
cdr3_nt: TGTGCCAGCAGCGGAGGCTACAGGGACGAGCAGTACTTC

clone_size: medium-sized
j_call: TRBJ2-1
d_call: TRBD2
v_call: TRBV20-1
cdr3_aa: CSARRTSGANEQFF
cdr3_nt: TGCAGTGCCAGAAGGACTAGCGGGGCGAATGAGCAGTTCTTC

clone_size: many
j_call: TRBJ1-1
d_call: .
v_call: TRBV23-1
cdr3_aa: CASSWKQGGDTEAFF
cdr3_nt: TGCGCCAGCAGTTGGAAACAGGGCGGAGACACTGAAGCTTTCTTT

clone_size: many
j_call: TRBJ2-5
d_call: .
v_call: TRBV4-3
cdr3_aa: CASSQNNDRGTQYF
cdr3_nt: TGCGCCAGCAGCCAAAACAATGACAGAGGGACCCAGTACTTC

clone_size: many
j_call: TRBJ2-3
d_call: TRBD1
v_call: TRBV29-1
cdr3_aa: CSVEIRDRGTDTQYF
cdr3_nt: TGCAGCGTTGAAATACGGGACAGGGGCACAGATACGCAGTATTTT

clone_size: hyperexpanded
j_call: TRBJ2-1
d_call: TRBD1
v_call: TRBV6-5
cdr3_aa: CASSYGTGGHEQFF
cdr3_nt: TGTGCCAGCAGTTACGGGACAGGGGGCCATGAGCAGTTCTTC

clone_size: many
j_call: TRBJ1-6
d_call: .
v_call: TRBV18
cdr3_aa: CASSPGIAYNSPLHF
cdr3_nt: TGTGCCAGCTCACCAGGGATCGCTTATAATTCACCCCTCCACTTT

clone_size: few
j_call: TRBJ2-1
d_call: TRBD2
v_call: TRBV5-1
cdr3_aa: CASSLRVGAGGRNEQFF
cdr3_nt: TGCGCCAGCAGCCTCCGGGTGGGAGCGGGGGGGCGCAATGAGCAGTTCTTC

clone_size: many
j_call: TRBJ1-1
d_call: .
v_call: TRBV5-4
cdr3_aa: CASSLQGMTEAFF
cdr3_nt: TGTGCCAGCAGCTTGCAGGGGATGACTGAAGCTTTCTTT

clone_size: .
j_call: TRBJ1-1
d_call: .
v_call: TRBV7-3
cdr3_aa: CASSLNPGKGEAFF
cdr3_nt: TGTGCCAGCAGCTTAAATCCGGGAAAGGGTGAAGCTTTCTTT

clone_size: many
j_call: TRBJ1-4
d_call: .
v_call: TRBV29-1
cdr3_aa: CSVAPRVNEKLFF
cdr3_nt: TGCAGCGTTGCCCCCAGGGTTAATGAAAAACTGTTTTTT

clone_size: many
j_call: TRBJ1-3
d_call: .
v_call: TRBV7-2
cdr3_aa: CASNQGPGNTIYF
cdr3_nt: TGTGCCAGCAATCAAGGGCCCGGAAACACCATATATTTT

clone_size: many
j_call: TRBJ2-5
d_call: .
v_call: TRBV25-1
cdr3_aa: CASSEWGTQYF
cdr3_nt: TGTGCCAGCAGTGAATGGGGGACCCAGTACTTC

clone_size: many
j_call: TRBJ1-6
d_call: .
v_call: TRBV5-1
cdr3_aa: CASTPGISYNSPLHF
cdr3_nt: TGCGCCAGCACCCCAGGGATATCCTATAATTCACCCCTCCACTTT

clone_size: many
j_call: TRBJ2-3
d_call: .
v_call: TRBV13
cdr3_aa: CASSPRQGRRDTQYF
cdr3_nt: TGTGCCAGCAGCCCGAGGCAGGGAAGGAGGGATACGCAGTATTTT

clone_size: many
j_call: TRBJ1-2
d_call: .
v_call: TRBV30
cdr3_aa: CAWTPTGFYGYTF
cdr3_nt: TGTGCCTGGACCCCTACGGGGTTCTATGGCTACACCTTC

clone_size: medium-sized
j_call: TRBJ2-6
d_call: TRBD1
v_call: TRBV5-4
cdr3_aa: CASSTNRGSGANVLTF
cdr3_nt: TGTGCCAGCAGCACAAACAGGGGGTCTGGGGCCAACGTCCTGACTTTC

clone_size: medium-sized
j_call: TRBJ2-7
d_call: .
v_call: TRBV28
cdr3_aa: CASSYAAPGQWTNYEQYF
cdr3_nt: TGTGCCAGCAGTTATGCCGCCCCTGGACAGTGGACAAACTACGAGCAGTACTTC

clone_size: many
j_call: TRBJ1-5
d_call: .
v_call: TRBV4-1
cdr3_aa: CASSQGRGQPQHF
cdr3_nt: TGCGCCAGCAGCCAAGGTAGAGGTCAGCCCCAGCATTTT

clone_size: many
j_call: TRBJ2-7
d_call: .
v_call: TRBV10-3
cdr3_aa: CAISEDSYEQYF
cdr3_nt: TGTGCCATCAGTGAGGACAGCTACGAGCAGTACTTC

clone_size: many
j_call: TRBJ1-5
d_call: TRBD1
v_call: TRBV12-3/TRBV12-4
cdr3_aa: CASSFPTGEEGNQPQHF
cdr3_nt: TGTGCCAGCAGCTTCCCGACAGGGGAGGAAGGCAATCAGCCCCAGCATTTT

clone_size: many
j_call: TRBJ2-7
d_call: .
v_call: TRBV28
cdr3_aa: CASNPQGHEQYF
cdr3_nt: TGTGCCAGCAATCCGCAGGGACACGAGCAGTACTTC

clone_size: many
j_call: TRBJ1-2
d_call: .
v_call: TRBV20-1
cdr3_aa: CSAEDRRNYGYTF
cdr3_nt: TGCAGTGCCGAAGACAGGAGGAACTATGGCTACACCTTC

clone_size: many
j_call: TRBJ1-2
d_call: .
v_call: TRBV3-1
cdr3_aa: CASSQDSYGYTF
cdr3_nt: TGTGCCAGCAGCCAAGACAGCTATGGCTACACCTTC

clone_size: medium-sized
j_call: TRBJ2-3
d_call: .
v_call: TRBV28
cdr3_aa: CASSFVAGTDTQYF
cdr3_nt: TGTGCCAGCAGTTTTGTAGCGGGCACAGATACGCAGTATTTT

clone_size: medium-sized
j_call: TRBJ1-1
d_call: .
v_call: TRBV7-9
cdr3_aa: CASSFATGNTEAFF
cdr3_nt: TGTGCCAGCAGCTTCGCGACAGGGAACACTGAAGCTTTCTTT

clone_size: many
j_call: TRBJ2-7
d_call: TRBD2
v_call: TRBV6-5
cdr3_aa: CASSPTSGGTYEQYF
cdr3_nt: TGTGCCAGCAGTCCGACTAGCGGGGGGACCTACGAGCAGTACTTC

clone_size: many
j_call: TRBJ2-3
d_call: .
v_call: TRBV29-1
cdr3_aa: CSVQRGRGDTQYF
cdr3_nt: TGCAGCGTTCAAAGGGGGAGAGGAGATACGCAGTATTTT